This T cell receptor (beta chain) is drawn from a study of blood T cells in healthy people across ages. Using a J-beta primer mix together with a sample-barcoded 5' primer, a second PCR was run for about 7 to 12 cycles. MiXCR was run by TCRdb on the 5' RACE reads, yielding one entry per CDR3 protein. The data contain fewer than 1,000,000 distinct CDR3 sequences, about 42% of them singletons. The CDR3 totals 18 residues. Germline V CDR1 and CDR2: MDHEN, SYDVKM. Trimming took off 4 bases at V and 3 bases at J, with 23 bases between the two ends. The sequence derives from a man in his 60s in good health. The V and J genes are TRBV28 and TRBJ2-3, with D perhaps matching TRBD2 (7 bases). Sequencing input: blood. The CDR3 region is CASSSPGGGGEGTDTQYF. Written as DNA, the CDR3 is TGTGCCAGCAGTTCCCCGGGGGGAGGGGGAGAAGGTACAGATACGCAGTATTTT.